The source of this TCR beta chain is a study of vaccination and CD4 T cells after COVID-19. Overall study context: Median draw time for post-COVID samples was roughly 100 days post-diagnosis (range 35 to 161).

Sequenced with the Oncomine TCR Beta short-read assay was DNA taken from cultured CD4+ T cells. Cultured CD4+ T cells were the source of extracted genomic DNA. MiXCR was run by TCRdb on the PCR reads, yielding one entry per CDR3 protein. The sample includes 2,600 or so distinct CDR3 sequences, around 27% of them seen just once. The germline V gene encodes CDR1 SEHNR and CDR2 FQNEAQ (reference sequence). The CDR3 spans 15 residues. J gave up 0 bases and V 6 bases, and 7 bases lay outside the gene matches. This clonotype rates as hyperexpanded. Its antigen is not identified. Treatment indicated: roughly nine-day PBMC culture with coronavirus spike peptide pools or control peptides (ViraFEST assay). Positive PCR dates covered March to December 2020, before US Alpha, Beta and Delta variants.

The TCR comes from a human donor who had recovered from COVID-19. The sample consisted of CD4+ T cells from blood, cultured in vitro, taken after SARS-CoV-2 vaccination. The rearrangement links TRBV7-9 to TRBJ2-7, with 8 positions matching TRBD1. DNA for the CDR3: TGTGCCAGCAGGGGACAGGCTTACAGCTCCTACGAGCAGTACTTC. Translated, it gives CASRGQAYSSYEQYF.